The sequence of this T cell receptor (beta chain) was determined in a study of CD8+ T cells in alopecia areata. As for this clone: Antigen unknown.

Treatment here: oral pan-JAK inhibitor, 5-10 mg twice daily. As part of sample collection, lesional scalp punch biopsies and peripheral blood were taken from alopecia areata patients. With 0 bases removed from V and 9 bases from J, the gap between germline ends came to 9 bases. Germline lookup yields CDR1 LGHNT and CDR2 FRNRAP. The CDR3 has 13 amino acids. Study-wide points: Alopecia totalis/universalis scalp especially showed more expanded CD8+ clones than normal scalp.

Reverse transcribed after extraction, RNA yielded cDNA as the sequencing template. Clones were sequenced by immunoSEQ multiplex PCR, and TCRdb holds only the in-frame ones, with some missing. The sample lists over 200,000 clones, less than 65% occurring once. This TCR was sampled from a human donor with alopecia areata. This chain connects TRBV12-5 to TRBJ2-1; D call uncertain. This specimen was CD4+ T cells sorted from blood, taken at week 4, from a patient treated with tofacitinib. The CDR3 spells CASGLVTPREQFF. The CDR3 nucleotides read TGTGCTAGTGGTTTGGTTACCCCCCGTGAGCAGTTCTTC.